These T cell receptor beta chains were read from a single sample in a study of T cell responses to AZD1222 COVID-19 vaccine. Clones were sequenced by immunoSEQ multiplex PCR, and TCRdb holds only the in-frame ones, with some missing. This sample has about 120,000 clones, with 85% to 95% found just once. The sample was peripheral blood, taken 28 days after the second AZD1222 dose. The origin of the receptors is an adult who received the AZD1222 COVID-19 vaccine. Each CDR3 is given with its conserved first and last residue. The D gene is left open where the match is weak. Rows give clone size only sometimes, using once, few, many, or a class for an expanded clone.

D gene: .
clone size: .
J gene: TRBJ2-7
V gene: TRBV6-2/TRBV6-3
CDR3 protein: CASSYPTHEQYF
CDR3 DNA: TGTGCCAGCAGTTACCCGACTCACGAGCAGTACTTC

D gene: .
clone size: .
J gene: TRBJ2-2
V gene: TRBV13
CDR3 protein: CASSLVAGELFF
CDR3 DNA: TGTGCCAGCAGCTTGGTGGCCGGGGAGCTGTTTTTT

D gene: TRBD1
clone size: .
J gene: TRBJ2-1
V gene: TRBV24-1
CDR3 protein: CATSGTGGYNEQFF
CDR3 DNA: TGTGCCACCAGTGGGACAGGGGGTTACAATGAGCAGTTCTTC

D gene: .
clone size: .
J gene: TRBJ2-7
V gene: TRBV12-3/TRBV12-4
CDR3 protein: CASSPASEQYF
CDR3 DNA: TGTGCCAGCAGCCCGGCGAGCGAGCAGTACTTC

D gene: TRBD2
clone size: .
J gene: TRBJ2-3
V gene: TRBV5-1
CDR3 protein: CASSLEASGSTDTQYF
CDR3 DNA: TGCGCCAGCAGCTTGGAGGCTAGCGGGAGCACAGATACGCAGTATTTT

D gene: .
clone size: .
J gene: TRBJ1-6
V gene: TRBV5-6
CDR3 protein: CASNNRPTVGTLHF
CDR3 DNA: TGTGCCAGCAACAACAGGCCGACCGTCGGGACCCTCCACTTT

D gene: .
clone size: .
J gene: TRBJ1-1
V gene: TRBV5-6
CDR3 protein: CASSLSEIMNTEAFF
CDR3 DNA: TGTGCCAGCAGCTTGTCAGAGATAATGAACACTGAAGCTTTCTTT

D gene: .
clone size: .
J gene: TRBJ2-1
V gene: TRBV7-9
CDR3 protein: CASSRDSRQYNEQFF
CDR3 DNA: TGTGCCAGCAGCCGGGACTCCAGACAGTACAATGAGCAGTTCTTC

D gene: .
clone size: .
J gene: TRBJ1-1
V gene: TRBV7-6
CDR3 protein: CASSLGGRTWNTEAFF
CDR3 DNA: TGTGCCAGCAGCTTAGGAGGGCGGACATGGAACACTGAAGCTTTCTTT

D gene: .
clone size: .
J gene: TRBJ2-1
V gene: TRBV12-3/TRBV12-4
CDR3 protein: CASSHPPDEQFF
CDR3 DNA: TGTGCCAGCAGTCATCCCCCTGATGAGCAGTTCTTC

D gene: .
clone size: .
J gene: TRBJ1-1
V gene: TRBV4-1
CDR3 protein: CASSQDARGSSEAFF
CDR3 DNA: TGCGCCAGCAGCCAAGATGCCAGGGGTTCGAGTGAAGCTTTCTTT

D gene: .
clone size: .
J gene: TRBJ1-1
V gene: TRBV19
CDR3 protein: CASSVKGGRAFF
CDR3 DNA: TGTGCCAGTAGTGTCAAAGGAGGGCGGGCTTTCTTT

D gene: TRBD2
clone size: .
J gene: TRBJ2-2
V gene: TRBV9
CDR3 protein: CASSVTATSATTGELFF
CDR3 DNA: TGTGCCAGCAGCGTTACTGCGACTAGCGCGACCACCGGGGAGCTGTTTTTT

D gene: TRBD2
clone size: .
J gene: TRBJ2-3
V gene: TRBV27
CDR3 protein: CASSLQRERTDTQYF
CDR3 DNA: TGTGCCAGCAGTCTCCAGCGGGAAAGAACAGATACGCAGTATTTT

D gene: .
clone size: .
J gene: TRBJ1-1
V gene: TRBV2
CDR3 protein: CASSFVTMRGTEAFF
CDR3 DNA: TGTGCCAGCAGTTTTGTGACGATGCGAGGAACTGAAGCTTTCTTT

D gene: TRBD2
clone size: .
J gene: TRBJ2-3
V gene: TRBV18
CDR3 protein: CASSLRTSGVGDTQYF
CDR3 DNA: TGTGCCAGCTCACTCCGGACTAGCGGGGTGGGAGATACGCAGTATTTT

D gene: .
clone size: few
J gene: TRBJ1-6
V gene: TRBV11-2
CDR3 protein: CASSAAGRNSPLHF
CDR3 DNA: TGTGCCAGCAGCGCCGCCGGGAGGAATTCACCCCTCCACTTT

D gene: TRBD2
clone size: once
J gene: TRBJ2-1
V gene: TRBV9
CDR3 protein: CASSPHAGEVDEQFF
CDR3 DNA: TGTGCCAGCAGCCCCCACGCGGGAGAGGTGGATGAGCAGTTCTTC

D gene: .
clone size: .
J gene: TRBJ1-3
V gene: TRBV29-1
CDR3 protein: CSGWKSGNTIYF
CDR3 DNA: TGCAGCGGGTGGAAATCTGGAAACACCATATATTTT

D gene: TRBD1
clone size: .
J gene: TRBJ2-7
V gene: TRBV7-2
CDR3 protein: CASSQGTGFHYEQYF
CDR3 DNA: TGTGCCAGCAGCCAGGGGACAGGGTTCCACTACGAGCAGTACTTC

D gene: .
clone size: .
J gene: TRBJ1-6
V gene: TRBV4-1
CDR3 protein: CASSQDRGVVLTPLHF
CDR3 DNA: TGCGCCAGCAGCCAAGATCGAGGGGTGGTTTTAACACCCCTCCACTTT

D gene: TRBD1
clone size: .
J gene: TRBJ2-1
V gene: TRBV3-1/TRBV3-2
CDR3 protein: CASSLRGTGQGAELFF
CDR3 DNA: TGTGCCAGCAGCCTTCGCGGAACCGGACAGGGGGCAGAACTGTTCTTC

D gene: .
clone size: .
J gene: TRBJ2-7
V gene: TRBV6-5
CDR3 protein: CASSYGGTSYEQYF
CDR3 DNA: TGTGCCAGCAGTTACGGGGGGACCTCCTACGAGCAGTACTTC